The rows below give T cell receptor beta chains drawn from one sample of a study of shared clonotypes between healthy human individuals. TCRdb keeps only in-frame clones here, not all; method: immunoSEQ multiplex PCR. The table has 2 million to 2.5 million clones, 85% to 95% seen once; the top ten hold 0.13%. The sequencing input was naive CD4+ T cells sorted from blood. These receptors were obtained from a man aged 18 to 30 in good health. The CDR3 runs from the conserved cysteine through the conserved F or W.

>TRBJ1-2|TRBV5-1
CASSLGDPNYGYTF
>TRBJ2-1|TRBV25-1
CASSERVGYPNEQFF
>TRBJ2-7|TRBV5-1
CASSYGGTVSSYEQYF
>TRBJ2-2|TRBV10-3
CAISDSRVGELFF
>TRBJ2-5|TRBV5-1
CASSLSGGRLETQYF
>TRBJ2-7|TRBV2
CASSGGTGVEQYF
>TRBJ1-5|TRBV6-6
CASRGQGAYQPQHF
>TRBJ2-5|TRBV27
CASSLSRQGGETQYF
>TRBJ1-6|TRBV5-6
CASRVGTGGKPLHF
>TRBJ2-2|TRBV2
CASRAPSLDTGELFF
>TRBJ1-5|TRBV5-1
CASSTGDSNQPQHF
>TRBJ2-3|TRBV7-8
CASSARGQGGTDTQYF
>TRBJ1-1|TRBV6-5
CASTPGWMNTEAFF
>TRBJ2-3|TRBV11-3
CASSLSGTTPTDTQYF
>TRBJ2-1|TRBV11-3
CASSLAGTGSYNEQFF
>TRBJ2-3|TRBV5-4
CASRLSGGAHTDTQYF
>TRBJ2-7|TRBV9
CASSAQGAYEQYF
>TRBJ1-4|TRBV6-6
CASSGDRVNEKLFF
>TRBJ1-1|TRBV28
CASSSPAGGYTEAFF
>TRBJ1-1|TRBV28
CASSSRWGVNTEAFF
>TRBJ1-3|TRBV19
CASKEASSGNTIYF
>TRBJ2-5|TRBV25-1
CASSDVNTETQYF
>TRBJ2-6|TRBV28
CASSLGGAGANVLTF
>TRBJ1-1|TRBV18
CASSPPTGMNTEAFF
>TRBJ1-2|TRBV6-5
CASSYSLGNGGYTF